This is a list of T cell receptor beta chains from one sample in a study of identical twins. TCRdb analysed the 5' RACE reads with MiXCR anew, one entry per CDR3 protein. Here the sample spans around 500,000 distinct CDR3 sequences, 13% to 15% being singletons. In addition, the sample was reused for a study of yellow fever vaccine responses in identical twins.

Sequencing was carried out using CD4+ T cells sorted from blood. These receptors all come from a woman aged 18-29 years in good health. CDR3s include the opening cysteine and the closing phenylalanine or tryptophan. Each record gives: clone size, V gene, J gene, D gene, CDR3 protein, CDR3 DNA. D genes are given only for firm matches. Clone size, where shown, is once, few, many, or a class for clones that have expanded.

>few|TRBV20-1|TRBJ2-7|NA
CSASSLGGETEALYSYEQYF
TGCAGTGCTTCAAGCTTAGGGGGTGAAACCGAAGCGCTTTACTCCTACGAGCAGTACTTC
>NA|TRBV7-9|TRBJ2-7|TRBD1
CASSANQGVYLF
TGTGCCAGCAGCGCTAATCAGGGGGTCTATCTCTTC
>NA|TRBV9|TRBJ2-3|NA
CASSARGWGPDTQYF
TGTGCCAGCAGCGCTAGAGGGTGGGGGCCAGATACGCAGTATTTT
>many|TRBV9|TRBJ2-1|TRBD2
CASSVSGGPGNEQFF
TGTGCCAGCAGCGTGAGCGGGGGCCCGGGTAATGAGCAGTTCTTC
>few|TRBV3-1|TRBJ1-1|NA
CASSQVSAEAFF
TGTGCCAGCAGCCAAGTATCGGCTGAAGCTTTCTTT
>few|TRBV5-6|TRBJ2-2|NA
CASSPLETTNTGELFF
TGTGCCAGCAGCCCACTCGAGACTACGAACACCGGGGAGCTGTTTTTT
>few|TRBV20-1|TRBJ1-2|NA
CSASYQGDYGYTF
TGCAGTGCTAGCTATCAGGGTGACTATGGCTACACCTTC
>NA|TRBV6-1|TRBJ2-7|TRBD1
CASSQQGGIVNEQYF
TGTGCCAGCAGTCAACAGGGGGGAATTGTCAACGAGCAGTACTTC
>once|TRBV12-3/TRBV12-4|TRBJ2-1|NA
CAISRARPLSSSYNEQFF
TGTGCCATCAGCCGAGCCCGTCCTCTATCGAGCTCCTACAATGAGCAGTTCTTC
>NA|TRBV28|TRBJ2-7|NA
CASSNWDGITYEQYF
TGTGCCAGCAGCAATTGGGACGGAATCACCTACGAGCAGTACTTC
>NA|TRBV10-1|TRBJ2-7|NA
CASSGQPSYEQYF
TGCGCCAGCAGTGGACAGCCCTCCTACGAGCAGTACTTC
>many|TRBV28|TRBJ2-3|NA
CASRNGPVDTQYF
TGTGCCAGCAGGAACGGGCCCGTTGATACGCAGTATTTT
>few|TRBV20-1|TRBJ2-7|NA
CSAQVYEQYF
TGCAGTGCCCAAGTCTACGAGCAGTACTTC
>NA|TRBV29-1|TRBJ2-5|NA
CSVGVLLGETQYF
TGCAGCGTTGGAGTCTTACTCGGGGAGACCCAGTACTTC
>NA|TRBV6-1|TRBJ2-3|NA
CASSTPGLHTQYF
TGTGCCAGCAGTACCCCGGGACTCCATACGCAGTATTTT
>few|TRBV12-3/TRBV12-4|TRBJ1-2|TRBD1
CASTIQGAPNYGYTF
TGTGCCAGCACGATACAGGGGGCGCCTAACTATGGCTACACCTTC
>few|TRBV25-1|TRBJ2-1|TRBD2
CASSETGTSGKSSKDNEQFF
TGTGCCAGCAGTGAAACCGGGACTAGCGGGAAGTCTTCAAAGGACAATGAGCAGTTCTTC
>many|TRBV6-5|TRBJ1-6|NA
CASSYKDNSPLHF
TGTGCCAGCAGTTACAAGGATAATTCACCCCTCCACTTT
>few|TRBV27|TRBJ2-3|NA
CASRLGHTDTQYF
TGTGCCAGCAGGTTAGGGCACACAGATACGCAGTATTTT
>NA|TRBV5-1|TRBJ2-1|TRBD2
CASKIASGGLNTNEQFF
TGCGCCAGCAAGATAGCTAGCGGGGGGCTCAATACCAATGAGCAGTTCTTC
>NA|TRBV2|TRBJ2-7|NA
CASHPGRLLRGYEQYF
TGTGCCAGCCATCCGGGCCGTCTCTTGCGGGGCTACGAGCAGTACTTC
>few|TRBV10-3|TRBJ2-1|TRBD2
CATALRREGHQWPYNEQFF
TGTGCCACCGCGTTGAGGCGGGAGGGCCACCAGTGGCCCTACAATGAGCAGTTCTTC
>few|TRBV30|TRBJ2-3|TRBD2
CAWSGTSGERDTQYF
TGTGCCTGGAGCGGGACTAGCGGGGAGAGAGATACGCAGTATTTT
>many|TRBV6-2/TRBV6-3|TRBJ2-2|NA
CATLNTGELFF
TGTGCCACCCTGAACACCGGGGAGCTGTTTTTT
>NA|TRBV10-3|TRBJ2-5|TRBD2
CAISESTSGQETQYF
TGTGCCATCAGTGAGTCGACTAGCGGTCAAGAGACCCAGTACTTC
>few|TRBV10-3|TRBJ2-7|TRBD1
CAISESATGAVEQYF
TGTGCCATCAGTGAGTCAGCGACAGGGGCGGTGGAGCAGTACTTC
>NA|TRBV12-3/TRBV12-4|TRBJ2-2|TRBD2
CASSQTSGYTGELFF
TGTGCCAGCAGTCAGACTAGCGGGTACACCGGGGAGCTGTTTTTT
>NA|TRBV6-2/TRBV6-3|TRBJ2-3|NA
CASSRVGPTPNTQYF
TGTGCCAGCAGTAGGGTCGGACCTACCCCGAATACGCAGTATTTT
>NA|TRBV7-2|TRBJ2-7|NA
CASSLRAAPTQYYEQYF
TGTGCCAGCAGCTTACGCGCCGCCCCGACGCAGTACTACGAGCAGTACTTC
>NA|TRBV5-1|TRBJ2-1|TRBD2
CASSFLASGGQAYNEQFF
TGCGCCAGCAGCTTCCTAGCTAGCGGGGGCCAGGCCTACAATGAGCAGTTCTTC
>NA|TRBV15|TRBJ2-7|NA
CATSREVLPTSEQYF
TGTGCCACCAGCAGAGAAGTACTTCCCACTAGTGAGCAGTACTTC
>NA|TRBV7-9|TRBJ2-5|NA
CASSLKGTKGTQYF
TGTGCCAGCAGCTTAAAGGGGACCAAGGGGACCCAGTACTTC
>NA|TRBV15|TRBJ2-7|NA
CATSRDYDFYEQYF
TGTGCCACCAGCAGAGATTATGATTTCTACGAGCAGTACTTC
>many|TRBV3-1|TRBJ2-7|TRBD1
CASSQAHRGSVREQYF
TGTGCCAGCAGCCAGGCTCACAGGGGTTCGGTTCGCGAGCAGTACTTC
>NA|TRBV14|TRBJ2-7|TRBD2
CASSQGLAGVGEYF
TGTGCCAGCAGCCAAGGACTAGCGGGAGTTGGGGAGTACTTC
>NA|TRBV7-2|TRBJ2-1|TRBD2
CASSFRPGLAAYNEQFF
TGTGCCAGCAGCTTCAGACCGGGACTAGCGGCTTACAATGAGCAGTTCTTC
>many|TRBV24-1|TRBJ2-2|NA
CATSDLQNTGELFF
TGTGCCACCAGTGATTTACAGAACACCGGGGAGCTGTTTTTT
>few|TRBV28|TRBJ2-7|TRBD1
CASSASGQGRYEQYF
TGTGCCAGCAGTGCTTCAGGACAGGGAAGATACGAGCAGTACTTC
>few|TRBV5-1|TRBJ2-1|TRBD1
CASSPGTAGNGNEQFF
TGCGCCAGCAGCCCGGGGACAGCCGGAAACGGTAATGAGCAGTTCTTC
>many|TRBV4-3|TRBJ2-3|TRBD2
CASSQGTSGLADTQYF
TGCGCCAGCAGCCAAGGGACTAGCGGGTTAGCAGATACGCAGTATTTT
>NA|TRBV6-1|TRBJ2-2|TRBD2
CASRRAGELDTGELFF
TGTGCCAGCAGGCGCGCGGGGGAATTGGACACCGGGGAGCTGTTTTTT
>many|TRBV29-1|TRBJ2-1|TRBD1
CSVPGQGAGEQFF
TGCAGCGTACCGGGACAGGGGGCCGGGGAGCAGTTCTTC
>NA|TRBV4-1|TRBJ1-2|NA
CASSRPEANYGYTF
TGCGCCAGCAGCCGCCCAGAGGCTAACTATGGCTACACCTTC
>NA|TRBV3-1|TRBJ2-1|TRBD2
CASSRALAGRKNNEQFF
TGTGCCAGCAGCCGGGCCTTAGCGGGGCGTAAAAACAATGAGCAGTTCTTC
>many|TRBV7-9|TRBJ2-2|NA
CASSYQGLDTGELFF
TGTGCCAGCAGCTACCAGGGTTTGGACACCGGGGAGCTGTTTTTT
>few|TRBV7-8|TRBJ2-5|NA
CASSSGMGQYF
TGTGCCAGCAGCTCAGGAATGGGCCAGTACTTC
>NA|TRBV7-2|TRBJ2-6|NA
CASSSGTFVLTF
TGTGCCAGCAGCTCCGGGACCTTCGTCCTGACTTTC
>NA|TRBV4-2|TRBJ2-3|NA
CASSQLKIQGGTDTQYF
TGTGCCAGCAGCCAACTTAAGATCCAGGGCGGCACAGATACGCAGTATTTT
>many|TRBV12-3/TRBV12-4|TRBJ2-3|TRBD2
CASSTSGGTDTQYF
TGTGCCAGCAGCACTAGCGGGGGCACAGATACGCAGTATTTT
>NA|TRBV7-2|TRBJ2-7|TRBD2
CASSPRRGGSYEQYF
TGTGCCAGCAGCCCCCGACGGGGGGGCTCCTACGAGCAGTACTTC
>many|TRBV6-6|TRBJ2-7|NA
CASSPFYEQYF
TGTGCCAGCAGTCCCTTTTACGAGCAGTACTTC
>NA|TRBV11-2|TRBJ2-1|TRBD2
CASSKLAGSLGVYNEQFF
TGTGCCAGCAGTAAACTAGCGGGAAGCCTTGGGGTTTACAATGAGCAGTTCTTC
>many|TRBV4-3|TRBJ2-1|TRBD2
CASSQDLAGAYNEQFF
TGCGCCAGCAGCCAAGATCTGGCGGGAGCCTACAATGAGCAGTTCTTC
>NA|TRBV12-3/TRBV12-4|TRBJ2-3|NA
CASSLSFGKSDTQYF
TGTGCCAGCAGTTTAAGTTTTGGGAAGTCAGATACGCAGTATTTT
>few|TRBV29-1|TRBJ1-5|TRBD1
CSVEDRGSNQPQHF
TGCAGCGTTGAGGACAGGGGGAGCAATCAGCCCCAGCATTTT
>few|TRBV10-3|TRBJ2-1|NA
CAISRTHNEQFF
TGTGCCATCAGCCGTACACACAATGAGCAGTTCTTC
>NA|TRBV3-1|TRBJ2-1|NA
CASRHLGGEQFF
TGTGCCAGCAGACATCTGGGGGGCGAGCAGTTCTTC
>NA|TRBV20-1|TRBJ2-3|NA
CSARDSFSGFADTQYF
TGCAGTGCTAGAGATTCGTTTAGTGGGTTCGCAGATACGCAGTATTTT
>few|TRBV5-1|TRBJ2-1|NA
CASSLSLGYEQFF
TGCGCCAGCAGCTTGAGTCTGGGATATGAGCAGTTCTTC
>many|TRBV3-1|TRBJ1-5|NA
CASSQGDQPQHF
TGTGCCAGCAGCCAAGGGGATCAGCCCCAGCATTTT